This T cell receptor (beta chain) was retrieved from a study of shared clonotypes between healthy human individuals. Notes on the study in general: Sampling used blood alone; tissue repertoires probably differ.

All participating donors were Caucasian adults from Nashville, Tennessee. The material for each subset, its genomic DNA, was split evenly across several immunoSEQ plates. Sequencing used immunoSEQ multiplex PCR; TCRdb keeps in-frame clones, though not all of them. In the table there are roughly 490,000 clones, approximately 80% of which are singletons. The CDR3 runs to 15 residues. Germline CDR1 reads MRHNA; CDR2 reads SNTAGT. After removal of 4 bases from V and 7 bases from J, the junction contained 6 bases not matched to a gene. On this clone: As yet, its antigen is unknown.

V usage is TRBV6-4 and J usage is TRBJ2-1; 11 bases agree with TRBD2. Specimen: PBMCs. The source of this sequence is a woman in her thirties or forties in good health. Some clones in this sample may be carry-over from other donors' samples. As DNA, the CDR3 is TGTGCCAGCAGTGCGATAGCGGGAGGGTGGAATGAGCAGTTCTTC. This translates into CASSAIAGGWNEQFF.